This TCR beta chain stems from a study of shared clonotypes between healthy human individuals (dated by TCRdb to 2020 to 2021). About the full investigation: The cohort comprised two women and three men aged 18 to 49 years. For each donor, three plates each were used for CD4 naive and CD4 memory, two plates were used for CD8 naive, and one plate was used for CD8 memory. To estimate repertoire size and how much clonotype sharing occurs between individuals, the study deeply sequenced the blood TCR repertoires of several healthy adults. Libraries were prepared and TCR repertoires were sequenced by different laboratories using diverse techniques, in order to increase sequencing depth and limit assay-specific biases. Between about 0.9 and 10 billion PBMCs per donor were obtained by leukapheresis.

The cysteine opens and the phenylalanine closes a CDR3 of 15 amino acids. The entry retains the CDR3 DNA only, 45 bases that are in frame from base 1. The germline V gene provides CDR1 SGDLS and CDR2 YYNGEE. The trim is 0 bases for V and 3 bases for J, with a gap of 13 bases between the germline ends. Using the deep immunoSEQ assay, multiplex PCR amplified TCR CDR3 regions from genomic DNA. Genomic DNA extracted from each cell subset was distributed evenly over all wells of several immunoSEQ 96-well plates, and each plate served as one replicate. For sorted subsets, 150 to 250 ng of genomic DNA, equivalent to 25,000 to 35,000 T cell genomes, went into each replicate PCR. Purified libraries were quantified with a Qubit 3.0 fluorometer, sized on a Bioanalyzer 2100, and re-quantified with the KAPA Library Quantification kit. Every immunoSEQ 96-well plate was sequenced on a separate single-read 150-cycle Illumina NextSeq 550 flow cell. Per the source publication's procedure: Because the immunoSEQ output held only junctional sequences and lacked quality scores, the filtering could not match the filtering applied to full-length reads. To assign V/J genes and CDR3, sequences were annotated against IMGT germline references using PyIR, a Python wrapper for IgBLAST v1.9. Any read was removed if the V/J assignment was weak (E-value above 1e-6), the CDR3 was missing, or the read contained stop codons, out-of-frame junctions, or ambiguous translated residues. V3J clonotypes were defined as sequences sharing the same inferred V gene, J gene, and CDR3 amino acid sequence. Percentage overlap between repertoires was computed as shared unique clonotypes divided by the size of the smaller repertoire. RTK rarefaction, the Chao1 estimator, and Recon v2.1 estimates of unobserved clonotypes were used to assess repertoire richness. OLGA was used to compute generation probabilities for all TCRbeta clonotypes that the gDNA method yielded from a handful of donors. TCRdb obtained this table from immuneACCESS and retained in-frame rearrangements with V and J assigned. These tables miss some clones; where compared with another copy, unresolved V genes account for less than half of the shortfall, and the remainder is unexplained. V, J and clone size were drawn from that table, and D and trimming were deduced from the DNA. Within this sample are roughly 2.2 million clones, with 92% of them counted one time only. The top ten constitute around 0.38% of the sample.

The donors were healthy, HIV-negative adults who had no recently reported acute infections or vaccinations. Every donor was a Caucasian adult residing in Nashville, Tennessee, USA. CD4+ T cells were enriched by magnetic negative selection, after which naive cells were positively selected on CD45RA and the negative fraction was taken as the memory subset. Blood was obtained by leukapheresis, after which PBMCs were separated by Ficoll-Histopaque density gradient centrifugation and cryopreserved in liquid nitrogen vapor phase. Analytical flow cytometry was used to check the purity and quantity of every magnetically sorted T cell population. From each sorted fraction, genomic DNA was isolated and quantified by UV absorbance on a Nanodrop 2000c. The investigation overall reported the following: Sampling was restricted to blood, and TCR repertoires in tissues likely differ from the TCR repertoires found in blood. Naive subsets generally had larger estimated clonotype richness than memory subsets did. Sharing across four donors was observed for 4.5% to 6.5% of naive CD4, 3.5% of naive CD8, about 2.3% of memory CD4, and about 0.4% of memory CD8 clonotypes. Pairwise subsampling indicated that sequencing depth was expected to affect the degree of clonotype sharing among donors. Clonotypes shared by all four sorted-subset donors showed higher generation probabilities than non-shared clonotypes. Incomplete sequencing was indicated by rarefaction of sorted-subset datasets, despite the large sequencing depth. Because the study included a small number of donors, the genetic and exposure-history diversity represented was limited.

Remarks on this clone: No cognate antigen has been identified for it. No much larger clone exists at a distance of one base, and base qualities are not known.

The sequence derives from a man between 18 and 35 years old in good health. Some clones in this sample may be carry-over from other donors' samples. Material for sequencing was naive CD4+ T cells from PBMCs. What this sample's cell subset or site label stands for: CD45RA+ positively selected. The chain employs TRBV9 and TRBJ2-7; TRBD1 is a possible D gene, resting on 6 matching bases. Here the CDR3 is given as CASSVGGTPDYEQYF. The DNA reads TGTGCCAGCAGCGTAGGGGGGACACCTGACTACGAGCAGTACTTC.